This T cell receptor (beta chain) was recovered during a study of low-dose radiotherapy and immunotherapy resistance in tumors. The wider study: Intravenous ipilimumab 1 mg/kg every six weeks was given with nivolumab 240 mg every two weeks. Administration of intravenous cyclophosphamide at 200 mg/m2 took place every two weeks, one day before radiation and immunotherapy.

Covering alpha and beta chains, TRAV- and TRBV-specific primers were used for the first-strand cDNA. TCR amplification used roughly 21 PCR cycles, a constant-region primer and a V-primer adapter. TCRdb re-called the reads with MiXCR, one entry per CDR3 protein. The data show tens of thousands of distinct CDR3 sequences, roughly 20% seen once. Time point described: after trial treatment. Treatment: LDRT plus nivolumab, ipilimumab, low-dose cyclophosphamide and aspirin (RACIN trial). The treatment that donors received included nivolumab, ipilimumab, aspirin, low-dose cyclophosphamide and low-dose radiotherapy. Eligible patients bore advanced solid tumors devoid of tumor-infiltrating lymphocytes. There are many counts of this clonotype. This material consisted of PBMCs, taken after low-dose radiotherapy plus immunotherapy. This receptor was obtained from a female donor with ovarian cancer.

The CDR3 DNA reads TGCGCCAGCAGCCAAGAGCAGGCTAGGACAATTGGAAACACCATATATTTT. Translating it yields CASSQEQARTIGNTIYF. The rearrangement uses TRBV4-1 and TRBJ1-3, with D perhaps TRBD1 (5 bases). This CDR3 has 17 amino acids. Deletions cut 0 bases from V and 3 bases from J, with 15 bases between. Per germline, CDR1 MGHRA and CDR2 YSYEKL.